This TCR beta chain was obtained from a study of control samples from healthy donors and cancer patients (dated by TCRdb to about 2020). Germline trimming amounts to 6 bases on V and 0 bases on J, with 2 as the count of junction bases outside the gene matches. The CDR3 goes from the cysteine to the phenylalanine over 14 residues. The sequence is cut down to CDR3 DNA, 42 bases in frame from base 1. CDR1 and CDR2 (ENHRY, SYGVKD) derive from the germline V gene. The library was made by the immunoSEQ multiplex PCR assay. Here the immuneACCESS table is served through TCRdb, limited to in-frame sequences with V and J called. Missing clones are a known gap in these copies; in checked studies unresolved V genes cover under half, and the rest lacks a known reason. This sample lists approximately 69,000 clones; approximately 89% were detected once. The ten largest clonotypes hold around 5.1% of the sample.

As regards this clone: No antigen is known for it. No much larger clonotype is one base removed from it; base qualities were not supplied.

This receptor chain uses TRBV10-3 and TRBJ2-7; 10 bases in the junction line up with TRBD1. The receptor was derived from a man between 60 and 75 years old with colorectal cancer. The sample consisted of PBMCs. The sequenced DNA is TGTGCCATCAGGGGACAGGGGAGCTCCTACGAGCAGTACTTC. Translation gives CAIRGQGSSYEQYF.